These 5 T cell receptor beta chains came from one sample sequenced in a study of OX40 agonist ivuxolimab in advanced cancers. The table came from immunoSEQ multiplex PCR; TCRdb's copy has only in-frame clones and leaves some out. Altogether 40,000 to 55,000 clones are present, roughly four fifths being singletons, with the ten largest covering approximately 2%. The sequencing here drew on CD4+ or CD8+ T cells sorted from blood, taken in a trial of the OX40 agonist ivuxolimab. Source of these receptors: an adult with an advanced solid tumor such as melanoma, head and neck, liver or kidney cancer.

The chain recombines TRBV28 with TRBJ1-5; weak D call: TRBD1 (6 bases). V was shortened by 4 bases and J by 7 bases, with 14 bases between the two germline ends. The CDR3 contains 14 residues. Germline V gives CDR1 MDHEN, CDR2 SYDVKM. CDR3 region: CASSSRQDNQPQHF. The CDR3 bases are TGTGCCAGCAGTTCCCGACAGGACAACCAGCCCCAGCATTTT.

The chain employs TRBV11-1 and TRBJ2-2, with a possible D match to TRBD1 (7 bases). Germline assignment: CDR1 SGHAT and CDR2 FQDESV (reference sequence). V gave up 5 bases and J gave up 5 bases, with 18 bases separating them. The length of the CDR3 is 16 residues. CDR3 sequence reads: CASSPRGGGGTGELFF. CDR3 DNA sequence: TGTGCCAGCAGCCCAAGAGGAGGGGGCGGTACCGGGGAGCTGTTTTTT.

This clone showed up just once. The chain recombines TRBV19 with TRBJ2-1, with 7 nucleotides matching TRBD2. J was trimmed by 0 bases and V by 7 bases; bases with no gene match: 3. The CDR3 is made up of 14 amino acids. Per the germline V gene, CDR1 is LNHDA and CDR2 is SQIVND (reference sequence). Written as DNA, the CDR3 is TGTGCCAGTAACGCGGGGGACTCCTACAATGAGCAGTTCTTC. Amino acid sequence: CASNAGDSYNEQFF.

The CDR3, as DNA: TGTGCCAGCAGGGAAGGATCCGTCGGGGAGCTGTTTTTT. It encodes CASREGSVGELFF. The gene calls are TRBV9 and TRBJ2-2; D is ambiguous. Trimming left V 5 bases short and J 7 bases short, with 12 bases between. The CDR3 has 13 residues. The germline gives CDR1 SGDLS, CDR2 YYNGEE. Supplemented by reference TRBV9 and TRBJ2-2, the full variable domain reads DSGVTQTPKHLITATGQRVTLRCSPRSGDLSVYWYQQSLDQGLQFLIQYYNGEERAKGNILERFSAQQFPDLHSELNLSSLELGDSALYFCASREGSVGELFFGEGSRLTVL.

The chain employs TRBV5-6 and TRBJ1-4; D unresolved. Germline values: CDR1 SGHDT, CDR2 YYEEEE. The V end was cut by 5 bases, the J end by 4 bases, with 15 bases between. CDR3 length: 15 amino acids. CDR3 nucleotides: TGTGCCAGCAGTTATTTTTGGGCGGATAATGAAAAACTGTTTTTT. Amino acid sequence: CASSYFWADNEKLFF.